These 31 T cell receptor beta chains came from one sample sequenced in a study of a mutant IDH1 vaccine in newly diagnosed glioma. Here immunoSEQ multiplex PCR was the method, and the copy in TCRdb shows in-frame clones only, minus some. Of about 50,000 clones listed, approximately 92% are singletons. No antigen has been identified for these receptors. The time point denotes: week 35, safety follow-up. In every dose of vaccine, 300 ug of mutant IDH1 20-mer peptide was given alongside topical imiquimod. The sequencing here drew on PBMCs, taken from a glioma patient whose treatment included an IDH1 peptide vaccine. These receptor sequences come from a man aged 50 to 60 with glioma.

The rearrangement uses TRBV19 and TRBJ1-3; D ambiguous. V lost 3 bases and J 0 bases, leaving 9 bases between the germline ends. The V gene's germline CDR1 is LNHDA and CDR2 SQIVND (reference sequence). The CDR3 loop spans 15 amino acids. The CDR3 spells CASSIKDLSGNTIYF. The CDR3 nucleotides are TGTGCCAGTAGTATCAAGGATCTCTCTGGAAACACCATATATTTT.

The chain has TRBV9 and TRBJ2-3, with D uncertain. CDR1 and CDR2 (germline): SGDLS, YYNGEE. This CDR3 is 14 amino acids long. V shed 4 bases and J shed 2 bases, with 11 bases lying between them. This CDR3 is CASSPGRSTDTQYF. CDR3 sequence (DNA): TGTGCCAGCAGCCCCGGAAGGTCCACAGATACGCAGTATTTT.

The DNA for the CDR3 is TGTGCCATCAGTGAACTAGCGGGATTAAACACCGGGGAGCTGTTTTTT. It encodes CAISELAGLNTGELFF. This chain uses TRBV10-3 with TRBJ2-2; 10 nucleotides agree with TRBD2. CDR3 length: 16 amino acids. The V segment lost 3 bases and the J segment 2 bases; nucleotides outside the gene matches: 3. The germline gives CDR1 ENHRY, CDR2 SYGVKD.

CDR3 DNA: TGTGCCAGTATCCCTAGCGGGAGGGCCCGTAGCGGGGAGCTGTTTTTT. This codes for CASIPSGRARSGELFF. The chain links TRBV19 to TRBJ2-2; 12 bases align to TRBD2. Germline assignment: CDR1 LNHDA and CDR2 SQIVND (reference sequence). V lost 7 bases, J lost 7 bases, and 10 bases stayed unmatched. The CDR3 contains 16 residues.

This clone was recorded a few times. V is TRBV5-1 and J is TRBJ2-1; TRBD2 matches 9 bases. The CDR3 is made up of 15 amino acids. The germline CDR1 and CDR2 sequences are SGHRS and YFSETQ. Trimming at V came to 4 bases and at J to 0 bases, leaving 2 bases not matched to a gene. CDR3 sequence: CASSISGSSYNEQFF. In DNA form, the CDR3 reads TGCGCCAGCAGCATTAGCGGGAGCTCCTACAATGAGCAGTTCTTC.

V is TRBV21-1 and J is TRBJ1-5. TRBV21-1 is a listed pseudogene. The CDR3 runs 12 residues. CDR3 coding DNA: TGTGCCAGCAGCATATCTTCGCAGCCCCAGCATTTT. Protein: CASSISSQPQHF.

The chain links TRBV6-1 to TRBJ1-2; D may be TRBD1 (5 bases). The CDR3 totals 12 residues. Looked up from germline, CDR1 is MNHNS and CDR2 is SASEGT. Trimming left V 5 bases short and J 8 bases short, with 12 bases between. The CDR3 loop reads CASSPSKGGYTF. In DNA, the CDR3 is TGTGCCAGCAGTCCGAGTAAGGGGGGCTACACCTTC.

Points on this clone: A junction boundary mismatches the germline segment, possibly from a read error. The chain carries TRBV7-7 and TRBJ2-7; 7 nucleotides agree with TRBD2. From germline, CDR1 is SSHAT and CDR2 FNYEAQ (reference sequence). There are 14 residues in the CDR3. CDR3 amino acids: CASSLGHTSVEQYF. Written as DNA, the CDR3 is TGTGCTAGCAGCTTAGGGCATACTAGCGTCGAGCAGTACTTC.

V is TRBV27 and J is TRBJ1-4; 9 positions agree with TRBD1. Trimming removed 5 bases from V and 0 bases from J; junction bases left unmatched: 4. The germline gives CDR1 MNHEY, CDR2 SMNVEV (reference sequence). This CDR3 comprises 16 residues. The CDR3 DNA reads as TGTGCCAGCAGTCCGGGACAGGGTACAACTAATGAAAAACTGTTTTTT. Translating it yields CASSPGQGTTNEKLFF.

V gene TRBV6-1 combines with J gene TRBJ2-7; 7 bases line up with TRBD1. With V trimmed by 3 bases and J by 2 bases, 4 bases remained unmatched. Per germline, CDR1 MNHNS and CDR2 SASEGT. The CDR3 runs to 14 residues. The DNA of the CDR3 is TGTGCCAGCAGTGAGTGGGACAGTACCTACGAGCAGTACTTC. Its translation: CASSEWDSTYEQYF.

The V call is TRBV7-9, the J call TRBJ2-3, with 10 bases fitting TRBD2. In germline, CDR1 is SEHNR, CDR2 FQNEAQ (reference sequence). The CDR3 spans 17 residues. With V trimmed by 0 bases and J by 1 base, 4 bases remained unmatched. The CDR3 loop reads CASSLAERGGRTDTQYF. As DNA, the CDR3 is TGTGCCAGCAGCTTAGCGGAGCGGGGGGGGCGCACAGATACGCAGTATTTT.

The V and J genes are TRBV5-1 and TRBJ1-5; D ambiguous. In germline, CDR1 is SGHRS, CDR2 YFSETQ. The CDR3 sequence is 14 residues long. The V end was cut by 3 bases, the J end by 7 bases, with 14 bases between. The DNA of the CDR3 is TGCGCCAGCAGCTCGGACCAACCGGGGCAGCCCCAGCATTTT. It yields the protein CASSSDQPGQPQHF.

The chain couples TRBV18 to TRBJ1-2; no clear D gene. The CDR3 runs 15 residues. Germline CDR1 and CDR2: KGHSH and LQKENI. V was trimmed by 0 bases and J by 2 bases, leaving 10 bases between them. The CDR3 region is CASSPPPTENYGYTF. In nucleotides, the CDR3 is TGTGCCAGCTCACCACCGCCGACGGAAAACTATGGCTACACCTTC.

The CDR3 DNA follows: TGCGCCAGCAGCCAAGAAGCCCGGGGCAGCTTGAATTCACCCCTCCACTTT. Protein sequence: CASSQEARGSLNSPLHF. The chain recombines TRBV4-3 with TRBJ1-6, with a tentative D call TRBD1 (5 bases). Deletions cut 0 bases from V and 7 bases from J, with 16 bases between. The CDR3 spans 17 residues. Germline CDR1 reads LGHNA; CDR2 reads YSLEER.

The CDR3: CAIGSVNGELFF. The CDR3, as DNA: TGTGCCATCGGTAGCGTAAACGGGGAGCTGTTTTTT. V gene TRBV10-3 combines with J gene TRBJ2-2, with D possibly TRBD2 on 5 matching bases. The CDR3 has 12 amino acids. Germline assignment: CDR1 ENHRY and CDR2 SYGVKD. V was shortened by 8 bases and J by 7 bases, with 11 bases between the two germline ends.

Here the CDR3 DNA reads TGTGCCAGCAGTACCCAATCAGGGGAGCAGTTCTTC. The encoded protein is CASSTQSGEQFF. The rearrangement uses TRBV25-1 and TRBJ2-1, with D possibly being TRBD1 (5 bases). This CDR3 is built from 12 residues. Germline CDR1 and CDR2: MGHDK and SYGVNS. Deletions cut 5 bases from V and 10 bases from J, with 12 bases between.

The V call is TRBV6-5, the J call TRBJ2-7; 8 nucleotides match TRBD1. Germline lookup yields CDR1 MNHEY and CDR2 SVGAGI. V gave up 8 bases and J gave up 6 bases; unmatched junction bases: 12. The CDR3 has 14 residues. CDR3 sequence reads: CASGPGQGRFEQYF. The CDR3, as DNA: TGTGCCAGCGGCCCCGGACAGGGTCGGTTCGAGCAGTACTTC.

The V call is TRBV6-6, the J call TRBJ1-5, with D unresolved. From germline, CDR1 is MNHNY and CDR2 SVGAGI (reference sequence). Trimming left V 0 bases short and J 7 bases short, with 7 bases between. CDR3 length: 13 residues. In nucleotides, the CDR3 is TGTGCCAGCAGTTACTCGACGGTACAGCCCCAGCATTTT. Encoded protein: CASSYSTVQPQHF.

The V call is TRBV2, the J call TRBJ2-7; D is perhaps TRBD1 or TRBD2 (5 bases each). V was trimmed by 7 bases and J by 2 bases, leaving 12 bases between them. Germline V gene sequence: CDR1 SNHLY, CDR2 FYNNEI. This CDR3 spans 13 amino acids. CDR3 DNA sequence: TGTGCCAGCAACCCCGGGGCTACCTACGAGCAGTACTTC. As protein: CASNPGATYEQYF.

The CDR3 sequence is CASSSWTGIGQYF. The CDR3, as DNA: TGTGCCAGCAGTTCATGGACAGGAATCGGGCAGTACTTC. The chain carries TRBV27 and TRBJ2-7; 7 bases are shared with TRBD1. This CDR3 is 13 amino acids long. V shed 4 bases, J shed 9 bases, and the junction held 9 bases outside the gene matches. Germline V CDR1 and CDR2: MNHEY, SMNVEV (reference sequence).

The chain couples TRBV28 to TRBJ2-1; D not certain. From germline, CDR1 is MDHEN and CDR2 SYDVKM. The length of the CDR3 is 15 residues. Trimming stripped 1 base from V and 8 bases from J, with 15 bases between. CDR3 bases: TGTGCCAGCAGTTTATTTGGGCGGCAACCCGATGAGCAGTTCTTC. Translating gives CASSLFGRQPDEQFF.

This clone was detected only once. The rearrangement links TRBV6-6 to TRBJ1-1; maybe TRBD1 (5 bases). The germline gives CDR1 MNHNY, CDR2 SVGAGI (reference sequence). V was trimmed by 8 bases and J by 3 bases, leaving 10 bases between them. The CDR3 consists of 12 residues. Written as DNA, the CDR3 is TGTGCCAGCGGGGGAGGGGACACTGAAGCTTTCTTT. It translates to CASGGGDTEAFF.

The chain recombines TRBV5-1 with TRBJ2-2, with TRBD1 as a possible D gene (6 bases). Germline CDR1 reads SGHRS; CDR2 reads YFSETQ. Trimming cost V 1 base and J 2 bases, with 12 bases left between them. This CDR3 comprises 16 residues. The CDR3: CASSLQVDSNTGELFF. The CDR3 bases are TGCGCCAGCAGCTTGCAAGTGGACAGTAACACCGGGGAGCTGTTTTTT.

The chain couples TRBV5-5 to TRBJ1-5; D gene ambiguous. Germline V gene lookup returns CDR1 SGHKS and CDR2 YYEKEE (reference sequence). V lost 0 bases and J 7 bases, leaving 14 bases between the germline ends. The CDR3 contains 15 residues. The CDR3, as DNA: TGTGCCAGCAGCTTGGTTTTAGTGAAGAACCAGCCCCAGCATTTT. It specifies CASSLVLVKNQPQHF.

V usage is TRBV7-8 and J usage is TRBJ2-2; D is unresolved. Looked up from germline, CDR1 is SGHVS and CDR2 is FQNEAQ. V was shortened by 3 bases and J by 6 bases, with 2 bases between the two germline ends. The CDR3 loop spans 11 amino acids. CDR3 nucleotides: TGTGCCAGCAGCTTCCCCGGGGAGCTGTTTTTT. Its protein product is CASSFPGELFF.

V usage is TRBV9 and J usage is TRBJ2-1; 8 bases map to TRBD2. Germline V CDR1 and CDR2: SGDLS, YYNGEE. The CDR3 is made up of 14 amino acids. J gave up 7 bases and V 4 bases, and 7 bases lay outside the gene matches. The CDR3 reads CASSKTGGRNEQFF. As DNA, the CDR3 is TGTGCCAGCAGCAAAACGGGGGGGCGGAATGAGCAGTTCTTC.

The chain uses TRBV6-5 and TRBJ1-2, with D hard to call. CDR1 is MNHEY and CDR2 is SVGAGI in the germline V gene. The V end lost 7 bases, the J end lost 6 bases, and 15 bases lay between the germline ends. The CDR3 runs 13 residues. CDR3 nucleotides: TGTGCCAGCACCGGACGGCCTTACGATGGCTACACCTTC. Residues: CASTGRPYDGYTF.

The rearrangement links TRBV9 to TRBJ2-7; 7 nucleotides align to TRBD1. This CDR3 has 15 amino acids. Germline CDR1 reads SGDLS; CDR2 reads YYNGEE. Unmatched junction bases numbered 3, after V lost 0 bases and J lost 0 bases. Here the CDR3 reads CASSVEGQSSYEQYF. CDR3 DNA: TGTGCCAGCAGCGTAGAGGGACAGAGCTCCTACGAGCAGTACTTC. The variable domain in full, with the rest retrieved from reference TRBV9 and TRBJ2-7, is DSGVTQTPKHLITATGQRVTLRCSPRSGDLSVYWYQQSLDQGLQFLIQYYNGEERAKGNILERFSAQQFPDLHSELNLSSLELGDSALYFCASSVEGQSSYEQYFGPGTRLTVT.

This clone was detected only once. The chain uses TRBV19 and TRBJ2-7, with TRBD2 identical over 15 bases. V lost 1 base and J lost 5; bases outside the gene matches: 6. CDR3 length: 17 amino acids. Germline CDR1 is LNHDA and CDR2 is SQIVND (reference sequence). CDR3 DNA sequence: TGTGCCAGTAGTATAGTTGCCGGGACTAGCGGGAGGCACGAGCAGTACTTC. This translates into CASSIVAGTSGRHEQYF.

V gene TRBV5-6 combines with J gene TRBJ1-1; no reliable D call. Germline lookup yields CDR1 SGHDT and CDR2 YYEEEE. This CDR3 has 15 amino acids. V was clipped by 4 bases and J by 0 bases, with 13 bases between them. The CDR3 spells CASSLPARMNTEAFF. The CDR3 DNA reads TGTGCCAGCAGCCTCCCCGCCAGGATGAACACTGAAGCTTTCTTT.

The V and J genes are TRBV6-1 and TRBJ1-2; D remains unclear. Trimming removed 2 bases at V and 4 bases at J, with 11 bases between. Germline V CDR1 and CDR2: MNHNS, SASEGT. This CDR3 contains 14 residues. This CDR3 is CASSELIGSYGYTF. The CDR3 nucleotides are TGTGCCAGCAGTGAATTGATCGGGAGCTATGGCTACACCTTC.